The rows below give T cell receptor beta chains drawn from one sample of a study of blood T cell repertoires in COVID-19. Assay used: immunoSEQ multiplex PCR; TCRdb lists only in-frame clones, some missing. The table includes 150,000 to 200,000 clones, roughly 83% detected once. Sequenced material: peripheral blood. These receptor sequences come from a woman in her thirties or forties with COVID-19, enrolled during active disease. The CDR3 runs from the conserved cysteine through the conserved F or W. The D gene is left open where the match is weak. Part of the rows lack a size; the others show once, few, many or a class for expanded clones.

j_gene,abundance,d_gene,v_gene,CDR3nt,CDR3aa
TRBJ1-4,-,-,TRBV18,TGTGCCAGCTCGTCGGTCTCCGGACTTGTGGAAAAACTGTTTTTT,CASSSVSGLVEKLFF
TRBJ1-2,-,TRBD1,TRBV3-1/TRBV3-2,TGTGCCAGCAGCCGACAGGGGGCCGGGGATGGCTACACCTTC,CASSRQGAGDGYTF
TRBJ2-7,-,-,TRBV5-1,TGCGCCAGCAGCTTGGCAGGAGGGGCCAACGAGCAGTACTTC,CASSLAGGANEQYF
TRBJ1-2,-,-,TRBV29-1,TGCAGCGTTGTACAGGCCCTCGATGGCTACACCTTC,CSVVQALDGYTF
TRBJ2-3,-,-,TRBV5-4,TGTGCCAGCAGATCTAGCACAGATACGCAGTATTTT,CASRSSTDTQYF
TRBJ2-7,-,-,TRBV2,TGTGCCAGCAGCCGGGACTCCTTCTCCTACGAGCAGTACTTC,CASSRDSFSYEQYF
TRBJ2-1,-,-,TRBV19,TGTGCCAGTAGTACGACAGAGACCCGCTACAATGAGCAGTTCTTC,CASSTTETRYNEQFF
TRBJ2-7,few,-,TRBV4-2,TGTGCCAGCAGCCAGGTACAATACGAGCAGTACTTC,CASSQVQYEQYF
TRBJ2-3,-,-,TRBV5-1,TGCGCCAGCAGCGTTCAGGCGGGGACTAGCACAGATACGCAGTATTTT,CASSVQAGTSTDTQYF
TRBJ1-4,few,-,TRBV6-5,TGTGCCAGCAGTTGGTCCCCCCGGAATGAAAAACTGTTTTTT,CASSWSPRNEKLFF
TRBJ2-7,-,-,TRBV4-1,TGCGCCAGCAGCCAAGGGGCAGGGAATGTCGAGCAGTACTTC,CASSQGAGNVEQYF
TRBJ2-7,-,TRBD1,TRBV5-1,TGCGCCAGCAGCCCAGGGGGCTCCATCAGCTCCTACGAGCAGTACTTC,CASSPGGSISSYEQYF
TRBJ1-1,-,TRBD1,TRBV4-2,TGTGCCAGCAGCCAAGATGGGATGGGACAGGGCTTCTTTGGTTTCTTT,CASSQDGMGQGFFGFF
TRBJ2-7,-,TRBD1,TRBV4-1,TGCGCCAGCAGCCAAGTGGGGACAGGGGTCTCCTACGAGCAGTACTTC,CASSQVGTGVSYEQYF
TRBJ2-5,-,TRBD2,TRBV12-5,TGTGCTAGTGCTGGGACTAGCCGCGAGACCCAGTACTTC,CASAGTSRETQYF
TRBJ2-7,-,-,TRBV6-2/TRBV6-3,TGTGCCAGCAGTCGTACAGGGACGGACACCTACGAGCAGTACTTC,CASSRTGTDTYEQYF
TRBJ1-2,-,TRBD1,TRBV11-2,TGTGCCAGCAGCTTAGCGGTGACGGGACAGTTCATCGATGGCTACACCTTC,CASSLAVTGQFIDGYTF
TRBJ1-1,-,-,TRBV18,TGTGCCAGCTCACCAACTTCGGGAGCATCGAACACTGAAGCTTTCTTT,CASSPTSGASNTEAFF
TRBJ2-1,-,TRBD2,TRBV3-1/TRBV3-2,TGTGCCAGCAGCCAAGCGGGGGGTAGCACTGAGCAGTTCTTC,CASSQAGGSTEQFF
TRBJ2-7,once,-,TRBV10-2,TGCGCCAGCAGTGAGTCGGACTCATTTACCTACGAGCAGTACTTC,CASSESDSFTYEQYF
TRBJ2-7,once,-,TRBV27,TGTGCCAGCAGTTGGGGGGTGAGGTACGAGCAGTACTTC,CASSWGVRYEQYF
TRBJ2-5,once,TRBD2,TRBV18,TGTGCCAGCTCACCAAGGCTGCCGACTAGCGGGAGAGAGACCCAGTACTTC,CASSPRLPTSGRETQYF
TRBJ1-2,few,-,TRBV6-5,TGTGCCAGCAGTCCCGACACGTCTAACTATGGCTACACCTTC,CASSPDTSNYGYTF
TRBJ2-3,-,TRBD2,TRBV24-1,TGTGCCACGCGGGGGGAGGGCCCCCGCACAGATACGCAGTATTTT,CATRGEGPRTDTQYF
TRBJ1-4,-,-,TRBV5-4,TGTGCCAGCAGCGGGGGCGCGGCCCGTAATGAAAAACTGTTTTTT,CASSGGAARNEKLFF
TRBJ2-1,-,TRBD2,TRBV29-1,TGCAGCGTCGTACTAGCGGGAGTCATCTCCTACAATGAGCAGTTCTTC,CSVVLAGVISYNEQFF
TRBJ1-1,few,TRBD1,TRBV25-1,TGTGCCAGCGGGAGGACAGGACCGAACACTGAAGCTTTCTTT,CASGRTGPNTEAFF
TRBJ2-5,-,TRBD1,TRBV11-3,TGTGCCAGCAGTTCACCGGGACAGGGGGAGACCCAGTACTTC,CASSSPGQGETQYF
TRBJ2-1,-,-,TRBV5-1,TGCGCCAGCAGCTCGCCGATGAGCTCCTACAATGAGCAGTTCTTC,CASSSPMSSYNEQFF
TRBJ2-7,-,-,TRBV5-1,TGCGCCAGCAGCTTGGCCGGGGTGAGGGAGCAGTACTTC,CASSLAGVREQYF
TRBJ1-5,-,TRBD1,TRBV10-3,TGTGCCACCAGCTTGCAGGGGGATCAGCCCCAGCATTTT,CATSLQGDQPQHF
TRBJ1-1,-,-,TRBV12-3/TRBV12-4,TGTGCCAGCATCCGAGTTATTAACACTGAAGCTTTCTTT,CASIRVINTEAFF
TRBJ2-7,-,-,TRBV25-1,TGTGCCAGCAGTGAATCAGGGGGGACCCTCGTCGAGCAGTACTTC,CASSESGGTLVEQYF
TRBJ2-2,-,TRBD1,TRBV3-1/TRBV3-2,TGTGCCAGCAGCCAAGTGGGGCTAGACAGGGTAGGAACCGGGGAGCTGTTTTTT,CASSQVGLDRVGTGELFF
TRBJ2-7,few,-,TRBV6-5,TGTGCCGCGTGGAGACCCTCTGTTGGGGAGCAGTACTTC,CAAWRPSVGEQYF
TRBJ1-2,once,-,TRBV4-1,TGCGCCAGCAGCCAAGGGGTCGGAGCTAACTATGGCTACACCTTC,CASSQGVGANYGYTF
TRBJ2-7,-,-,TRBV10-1,TGCGCCAGCAGTGAGCCAGGGAAGAGCTCCTACGAGCAGTACTTC,CASSEPGKSSYEQYF
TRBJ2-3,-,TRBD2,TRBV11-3,TGTGCGGGGAGAACCACGCTAGCGGGACGTGCGGGGGACACAGATACGCAGTATTTT,CAGRTTLAGRAGDTDTQYF
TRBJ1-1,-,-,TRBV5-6,TGTGCCAGCCTTTGGGCGGGAATTAACGCTGAAGCTTTCTTT,CASLWAGINAEAFF
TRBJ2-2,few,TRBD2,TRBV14,TGTGCCAGCAGCCCTCGACTAGCTTCGGGCGGGGAGCTGTTTTTT,CASSPRLASGGELFF
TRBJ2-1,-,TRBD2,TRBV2,TGTGCCAGCAGGAAGACTAGCTTCGGGCAGTTCTTC,CASRKTSFGQFF
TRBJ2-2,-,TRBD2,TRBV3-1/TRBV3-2,TGTGCCAGCAGCCAAGATCGGGGTAGCGGGGGGTCCGGGGAGCTGTTTTTT,CASSQDRGSGGSGELFF
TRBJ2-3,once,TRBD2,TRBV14,TGTGCCAGCAGCCAAGCGACGGGACTAGCGGGGTTAGATACGCAGTATTTT,CASSQATGLAGLDTQYF
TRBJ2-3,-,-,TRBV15,TGTGCCACCAGCAGGGAGAGCGATACGCAGTATTTT,CATSRESDTQYF
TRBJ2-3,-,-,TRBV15,TGTGCCACCAGCAGAGCTATAAGTAGCACAGATACGCAGTATTTT,CATSRAISSTDTQYF
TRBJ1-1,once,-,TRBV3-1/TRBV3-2,TGTGCCAGCAGCCAGAGACTTCGGGAGACTGAAGCTTTCTTT,CASSQRLRETEAFF
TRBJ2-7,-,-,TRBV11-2,TGTGCCAGCAGCTTAATTGTCGCCTACGAGCAGTACTTC,CASSLIVAYEQYF
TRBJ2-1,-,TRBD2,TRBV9,TGTGCCAGCAGCGTAGGGCTAGCGGGGGGGAACGGGGTCGAGCAGTTCTTC,CASSVGLAGGNGVEQFF
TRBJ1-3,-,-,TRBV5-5,TGTGCCAGCACCACAGGGTCCTCTGGAAACACCATATATTTT,CASTTGSSGNTIYF
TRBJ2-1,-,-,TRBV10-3,TGTGCCATCAGTGAGTCGGTAAGGCTAGCTAATGAGCAGTTCTTC,CAISESVRLANEQFF
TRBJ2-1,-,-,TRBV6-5,TGTGCCAGCAGCCCCGTAGCTTACAATGAGCAGTTCTTC,CASSPVAYNEQFF
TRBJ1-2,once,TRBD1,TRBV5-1,TGCGCCAGCAGCGCGGACAGGGAGGATGGCTACACCTTC,CASSADREDGYTF